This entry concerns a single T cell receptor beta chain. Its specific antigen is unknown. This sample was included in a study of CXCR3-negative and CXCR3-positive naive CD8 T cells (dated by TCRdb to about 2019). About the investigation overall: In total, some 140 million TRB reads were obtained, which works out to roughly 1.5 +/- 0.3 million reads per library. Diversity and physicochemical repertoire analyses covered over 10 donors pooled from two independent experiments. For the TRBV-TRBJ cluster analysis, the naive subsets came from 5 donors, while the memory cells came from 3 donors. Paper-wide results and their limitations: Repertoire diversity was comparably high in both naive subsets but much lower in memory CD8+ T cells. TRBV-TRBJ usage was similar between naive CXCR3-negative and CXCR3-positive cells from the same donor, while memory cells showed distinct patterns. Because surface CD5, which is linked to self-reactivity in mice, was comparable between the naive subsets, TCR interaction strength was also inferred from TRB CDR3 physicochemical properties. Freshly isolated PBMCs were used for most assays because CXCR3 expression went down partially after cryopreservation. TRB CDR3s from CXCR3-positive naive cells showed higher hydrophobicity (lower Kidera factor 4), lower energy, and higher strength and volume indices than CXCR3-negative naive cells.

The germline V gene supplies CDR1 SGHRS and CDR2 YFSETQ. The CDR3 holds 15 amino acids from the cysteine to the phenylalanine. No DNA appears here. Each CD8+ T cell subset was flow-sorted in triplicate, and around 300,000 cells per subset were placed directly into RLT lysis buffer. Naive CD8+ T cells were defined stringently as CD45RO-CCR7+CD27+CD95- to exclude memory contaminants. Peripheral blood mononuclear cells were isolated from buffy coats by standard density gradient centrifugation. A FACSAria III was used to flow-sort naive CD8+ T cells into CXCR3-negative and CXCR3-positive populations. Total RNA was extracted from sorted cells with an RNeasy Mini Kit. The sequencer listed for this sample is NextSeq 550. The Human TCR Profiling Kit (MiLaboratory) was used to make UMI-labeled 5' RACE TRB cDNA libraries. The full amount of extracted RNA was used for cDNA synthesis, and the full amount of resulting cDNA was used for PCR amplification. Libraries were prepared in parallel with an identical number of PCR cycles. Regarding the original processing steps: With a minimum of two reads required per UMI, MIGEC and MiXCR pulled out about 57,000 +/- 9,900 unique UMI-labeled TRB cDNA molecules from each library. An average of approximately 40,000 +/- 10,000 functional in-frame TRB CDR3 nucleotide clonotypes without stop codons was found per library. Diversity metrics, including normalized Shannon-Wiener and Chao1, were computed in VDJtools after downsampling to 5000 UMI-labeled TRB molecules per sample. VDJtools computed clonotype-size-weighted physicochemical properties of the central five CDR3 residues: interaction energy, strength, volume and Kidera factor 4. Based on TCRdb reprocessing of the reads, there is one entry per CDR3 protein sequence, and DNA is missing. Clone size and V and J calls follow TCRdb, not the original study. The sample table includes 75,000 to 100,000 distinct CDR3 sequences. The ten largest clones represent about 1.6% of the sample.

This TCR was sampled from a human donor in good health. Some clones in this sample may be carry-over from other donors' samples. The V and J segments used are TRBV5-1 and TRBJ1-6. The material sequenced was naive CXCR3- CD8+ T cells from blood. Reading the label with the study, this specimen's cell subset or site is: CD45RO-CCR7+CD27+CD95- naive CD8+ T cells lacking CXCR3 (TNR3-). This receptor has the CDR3 CASSTATLYNSPLHF.